The clone carrying this TCR beta chain appeared a few times. The antigen is undetermined. The CDR3 has 15 amino acids. Germline CDR1 is DFQATT and CDR2 is SNEGSKA (reference sequence). Trimming shortened V by 6 bases and J by 2 bases, and 19 bases separated the two germline ends. RNA transcripts provided the source from which TCR beta CDR3 regions were amplified. A first-round RT-PCR of the TCR CDR3 used the HTBI primer set. Each CDR3 protein gets one entry after TCRdb re-called the multiplex PCR reads with MiXCR. The sample shows about 560,000 distinct CDR3 sequences, approximately 15% of them seen only once. This sample is part of a study of T cells in Graves' hyperthyroidism and ophthalmopathy. Study conclusions and caveats: A model built on 13 V-J features separated ophthalmopathy from stable hyperthyroidism. Blood also carried most thyroid clonotypes expanded above 0.001.

The receptor's source is a woman under 30 with Graves' hyperthyroidism. The sample was blood. The chain employs TRBV20-1 and TRBJ1-1; TRBD1 is a possible D gene (5 bases). As DNA, the CDR3 is TGCAGTGCCCATACTCCAGGGTTTGGTAACACTGAAGCTTTCTTT. Protein: CSAHTPGFGNTEAFF.